The present entry profiles one T cell receptor (beta chain) with its context. Its target is not known. The data are from a study of cytomegalovirus exposure and HLA in healthy donors. Broader study findings: Researchers reported in a later analysis that a missense DCLRE1C variant was tied to TCR beta V- and J-gene trimming. CMV serostatus alone was available as immune exposure information.

PCR employed 60 Vbeta and 13 Jbeta primers. The table came from immunoSEQ multiplex PCR; TCRdb's copy has only in-frame clones and leaves some out. The sample holds about 120,000 clones, roughly 78% seen once. CDR3 length: 14 residues. Germline CDR1 is MNHNS and CDR2 is SASEGT. The J segment lost 6 bases and the V segment lost 6 bases, leaving 3 bases of the junction unmatched. Input material: PBMCs. The chain joins TRBV6-1 to TRBJ1-5; 12 positions agree with TRBD1. The TCR was taken from a woman aged 40 to 49 in good health and CMV-seronegative. The DNA for the CDR3 is TGTGCCAGCAGGGGACAGGGGGCCGGTCAGCCCCAGCATTTT. Translating gives CASRGQGAGQPQHF.